This T cell receptor beta chain derives from a study of cytomegalovirus exposure and HLA in healthy donors (dated by TCRdb to 2016 to 2017). At the level of the whole study: An earlier analysis of several hundred of the donors reported 250 to 300 Gb of sequence data and roughly 100 million unique TCR beta sequences from some 180 million T cells. About 280 gigabases of sequencing data and around 85 million unique TCR sequences made up an early release that covered some 640 HLA-typed donors. The genetic ancestry cluster associated with self-reported Caucasian donors included about 81% of the 398 genotyped donors. The study was designed to test whether signatures of past pathogen exposure could be identified by cataloging public T cell receptors. The study profiled the T cell repertoires of hundreds of subjects by immunosequencing and related them to cytomegalovirus serostatus. In addition to the first cohort of 666 subjects, a separate validation cohort of some 120 different subjects was used. High-throughput TCR immunosequencing, statistical association of individual TCRs with disease status, and machine learning were combined to predict cytomegalovirus infection status. To study patterns of TCR occurrence, a later analysis re-analyzed previously published TCR beta repertoires from 666 donors and added high-resolution HLA genotyping. Rather than drawing on any new phenotypic data, the later analysis identified candidate immune exposures from TCR beta sequences and the way those sequences occurred across donors. An earlier analysis of 587 of the donors used high-throughput TCR beta sequencing to judge whether each TCR beta V gene segment behaved as functional or pseudogenic. Alongside the repertoire data, information on donor age, sex, ethnicity and CMV serostatus was compiled. A later genetic analysis took genome-wide SNP genotypes for about 55% of the roughly 700 donors and used that subset as a discovery cohort. Every repertoire in the discovery cohort had been generated on one and the same sequencing platform. HLA typing covered class I and class II loci at four-digit resolution. Typing coverage differed by locus: A, B, C, DRB1 and DQB1 were typed in roughly 620-630 donors, DQA1 in about 500, DPA1 in some 610, and DPB1 in just under 490. Roughly five DR-DQ haplotypes were handled as single units for association and clustering, since linkage in the cohort was strong. Among 398 genotyped donors of the cohort, an average of approximately 200,000 unique TCR beta nucleotide sequences was sequenced per donor, of which about 20% were non-productive. Broad study findings and their caveats: The authors suggested that the approach could potentially be generalized to other disease states and immunological phenotypes. The 87-base-pair reads could not distinguish some IMGT-functional V segments, including TRBV6-2 and TRBV6-3, so those segments were excluded. According to a later analysis, parvovirus B19, influenza, CMV and Epstein-Barr virus appeared linked to several top co-occurrence clusters. When HLA alleles, especially DR and DQ, strongly co-occurred, attributing TCR associations to individual alleles was difficult. A group of highly shared sequence variants was considered likely to be a technical artifact of the sequencing pipeline. Because HLA typing was missing for some donors at each locus, association tests included only the typed subset. In the study, about 150 TCR beta chains were listed as associated with cytomegalovirus. Roughly uniform sequencing depth across donors was assumed in presence/absence analyses, although this assumption may not hold. In vitro tests confirmed that a few of the cytomegalovirus-associated TCR beta chains recognize cytomegalovirus antigens. About 17 rarely observed V segments, including chromosome 9 orphons, were excluded from the earlier analysis of some 590 of the donors because counts were too low. In a later analysis, HLA-associated TCR beta chains were found to be more clonally expanded and to have lower generation probabilities than equally common non-associated chains. According to a later genetic analysis, donors in an Asian-associated ancestry cluster had fewer N-insertions in productive TCRs than the roughly 660-donor mean. A further reported finding was that TCR beta sequences accurately predicted the HLA-A and HLA-B alleles for most subjects in the first cohort. The classifier was reported to diagnose cytomegalovirus status with high specificity and sensitivity in both the original and validation cohorts. In a later analysis, 16,951 TCR beta sequences were associated with specific HLA alleles at a false discovery rate of 0.05. An association between a missense DCLRE1C variant and V-gene and J-gene trimming of TCR beta chains was found in a later genetic analysis and replicated in an independent cohort. Most CMV-associated TCR beta chains appeared to be HLA-restricted in a later analysis, and the HLA associations seemed to be driven largely by CMV exposure. While some public TCRs were present in many individuals, most TCR sequences turned up only very rarely across donors. The cohort was sequenced for TCR beta chains only, and without alpha or paired-chain data the features that could be detected were limited. Correlated functional status among segregating V segments might reflect linkage disequilibrium, but an unknown experimental factor could not be ruled out. The only immune exposure information available for the cohort was CMV serostatus. In an earlier analysis of fewer than 700 of the donors, most TCR beta V segments appeared in productive rearrangements about 87% or about 30% of the time, broadly matching IMGT annotations. In a later analysis, the rate of TCR association differed among HLA loci, with DRB1 alleles having the most associated TCRs and HLA-C alleles having the fewest.

The cohort comprised under 700 healthy bone marrow donors. At the time of sampling, all cohort members were nominally healthy, though unrecorded immune exposures were likely present. The donor was CMV seropositive and was included in the group of approximately 300 seropositive cohort members. Every donor gave a peripheral blood sample, and the peripheral blood mononuclear cells from that sample were used for TCR beta sequencing. Genomic DNA extraction from the blood cell samples was performed with the Qiagen DNeasy Blood Extraction Kit. Cut back by 3 bases and 3 bases, the V and J ends lie 9 bases apart. The CDR3 runs 15 amino acids, cysteine and phenylalanine included. Just the 45-base CDR3 DNA is kept, in frame starting at base 1. From a lookup of the germline V gene, CDR1 and CDR2 are SGHNT and YENEEA. As to this clone: Its antigen is unknown. The sample holds no much larger clone one base away, and base qualities are not on file.

Library method: the immunoSEQ multiplex PCR assay. The multiplex PCR relied on a mix of 60 forward primers for TCR Vbeta segments and 13 reverse primers for TCR Jbeta segments. The CDR3 region of rearranged TCR beta genes was amplified from genomic DNA by a multiplex PCR assay. The Illumina HiSeq System was used to sequence the amplified TCR beta libraries as 87-base-pair reads. As for the original processing: A later analysis tallied tens of millions of unique TCR beta chains across the approximately 670 repertoires, and 10 million to 11 million of those chains were shared by two or more donors. A nearest-neighbor algorithm error-corrected the raw reads and collapsed the reads into unique sequences, merging closely related sequences to remove PCR and sequencing errors. V, D and J gene segments were assigned by aligning CDR3 sequences to IMGT reference sequences. For a sequence to be retained, a match of at least six nucleotides to both a V gene segment and a J gene segment was required. A rearrangement was called productive if the CDR3 had no stop codons and remained in frame with V and J, and every other rearrangement was called non-productive. CDR3 was defined by IMGT convention, running from the second conserved V-encoded cysteine to the conserved J-encoded phenylalanine. The earlier analysis of some 600 of the donors excluded sequences that lacked an unambiguous match to a single V gene segment. In an earlier analysis of around 600 of the donors, V segments were called functional above 56.7% productive rearrangements and were called segregating when the between-donor standard deviation exceeded 5%. A statistical classification framework was built for diagnosing cytomegalovirus status from the catalog of TCR beta chain sequences. V and J gene assignment, in a later analysis, came from comparing TCR nucleotide sequences with IMGT/GENE-DB human TR gene sequences. A later analysis assigned CDR3 sequences and most-parsimonious VDJ recombination scenarios with the TCRdist pipeline. In a later analysis, every TCR beta chain was defined by the combination of its CDR3 amino acid sequence and its V-gene family, and reads without a unique V-gene family were dropped. A later analysis removed several hundred highly shared, low-generation-probability nucleotide sequences to deal with suspected cross-contamination and a sequencing artifact. In a later analysis, a clonal expansion index was calculated for each public chain from normalized within-repertoire ranks of inferred template counts. A later analysis computed generation probabilities with a VDJ recombination model fitted to out-of-frame rearrangements, and checked the results against IGoR. A later analysis scored TCR-TCR, TCR-HLA and TCR-CMV co-occurrence with hypergeometric tests, applying a repertoire-size bias correction to TCR pairs. False discovery rates were estimated in a later analysis by permuting HLA or CMV assignments 20 times. In a later analysis, co-occurring TCRs were grouped with DBSCAN, and TCRdist sequence similarity was added when clustering was performed within HLA-allele-positive subsets. For co-occurrence clustering, repertoires with fewer than 30,000 or more than 120,000 public chains were excluded, along with several repertoires with anomalous nucleotide sharing. In its TCRdb copy, this immuneACCESS table keeps in-frame sequences only and misses some clones. Where compared with another copy, unresolved V genes explain less than half of these, and the others have no known cause. V and J calls and clone size are given by that table; D and trimming were obtained from the DNA. The sample includes 120,000 or so clones, with around 73% observed a single time. The ten largest clones represent 11% of the sample.

This receptor chain uses TRBV11-3 and TRBJ2-6; the D gene is perhaps TRBD1, on 6 matching bases. The sequenced sample was PBMCs. This receptor was obtained from a man under 40 in good health and CMV-seropositive. The CDR3 amino acid sequence is: CASSFTGFGANVLTF. The DNA is as follows: TGTGCCAGCAGCTTTACAGGGTTTGGGGCCAACGTCCTGACTTTC.